The T cell receptor (beta chain) described here comes from a study of T cell responses to AZD1222 COVID-19 vaccine. Remarks on this clone: Its antigen is still unknown.

Generated by immunoSEQ multiplex PCR, the TCRdb table keeps only in-frame clones and is missing some. The sample holds some 110,000 clones; 75% to 90% are singletons and the top ten take approximately 5%. General study points: Reports indicate that nearly half of spike-specific TCRs are directed at unmutated variant regions. Donors were mostly white British, more females; clonal diversity possibly underestimated.

The CDR3 contains 15 residues. Germline V CDR1 and CDR2: SGDLS, YYNGEE. Germline trimming cut 4 bases from V and 8 bases from J; bases unmatched to any gene: 8. V usage is TRBV9 and J usage is TRBJ2-2, with 10 nucleotides matching TRBD2. Specimen: peripheral blood, collected on day 0 of AZD1222 vaccination. The sequence was obtained from an adult in good health. The CDR3 sequence: CASSPPSGRKGELFF. The CDR3 DNA sequence: TGTGCCAGCAGCCCACCTAGCGGGAGAAAGGGGGAGCTGTTTTTT.